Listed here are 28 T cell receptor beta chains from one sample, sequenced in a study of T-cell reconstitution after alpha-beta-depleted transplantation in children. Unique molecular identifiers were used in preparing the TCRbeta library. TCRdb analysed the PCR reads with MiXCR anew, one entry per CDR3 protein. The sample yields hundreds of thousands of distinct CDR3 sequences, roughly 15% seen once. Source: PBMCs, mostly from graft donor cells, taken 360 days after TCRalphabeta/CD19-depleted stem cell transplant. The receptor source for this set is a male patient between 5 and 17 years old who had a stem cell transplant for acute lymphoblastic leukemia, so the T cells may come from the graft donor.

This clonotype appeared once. This CDR3 is CASSLMGLAGPNGKQFF. In DNA, the CDR3 is TGTGCCAGCAGCTTAATGGGACTAGCGGGCCCAAACGGGAAGCAGTTCTTC. The gene calls are TRBV7-9 and TRBJ2-1; 12 nucleotides align to TRBD2. There are 17 residues in the CDR3. The junction had 13 bases not matched to a gene; V was cut back by 2 bases and J by 11 bases. The germline CDR1 and CDR2 sequences are SEHNR and FQNEAQ (reference sequence). The full variable domain, its missing parts supplied by reference TRBV7-9 and TRBJ2-1, is DTGVSQNPRHKITKRGQNVTFRCDPISEHNRLYWYRQTLGQGPEFLTYFQNEAQLEKSRLLSDRFSAERPKGSFSTLEIQRTEQGDSAMYLCASSLMGLAGPNGKQFFGPGTRLTVL.

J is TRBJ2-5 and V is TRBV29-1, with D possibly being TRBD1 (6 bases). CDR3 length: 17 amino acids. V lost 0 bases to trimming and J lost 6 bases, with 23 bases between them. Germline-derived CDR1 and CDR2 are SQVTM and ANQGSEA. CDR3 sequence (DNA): TGCAGCGTTGAAGATCTTCAGGGGTTGCCGAGGAGAAAGACCCAGTACTTC. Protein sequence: CSVEDLQGLPRRKTQYF.

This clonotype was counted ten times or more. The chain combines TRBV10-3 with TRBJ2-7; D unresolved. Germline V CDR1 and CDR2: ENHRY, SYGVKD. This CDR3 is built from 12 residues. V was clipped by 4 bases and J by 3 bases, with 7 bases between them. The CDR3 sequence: CAISGTHYEQYF. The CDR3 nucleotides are TGTGCCATCAGTGGAACTCACTACGAGCAGTACTTC.

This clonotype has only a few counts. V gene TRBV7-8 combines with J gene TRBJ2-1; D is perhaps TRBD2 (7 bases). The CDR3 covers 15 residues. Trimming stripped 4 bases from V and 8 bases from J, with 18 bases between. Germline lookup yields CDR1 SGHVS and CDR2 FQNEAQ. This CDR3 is CASSSLGGAVDEQFF. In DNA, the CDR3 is TGTGCCAGCAGCTCCCTGGGGGGGGCGGTGGATGAGCAGTTCTTC.

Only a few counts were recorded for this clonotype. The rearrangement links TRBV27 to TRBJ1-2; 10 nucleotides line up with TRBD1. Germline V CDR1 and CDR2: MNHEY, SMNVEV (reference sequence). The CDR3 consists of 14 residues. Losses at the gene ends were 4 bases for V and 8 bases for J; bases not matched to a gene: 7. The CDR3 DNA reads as TGTGCCAGCAGTTGGGACAGGGGCCGAGAGGGCTACACCTTC. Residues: CASSWDRGREGYTF.

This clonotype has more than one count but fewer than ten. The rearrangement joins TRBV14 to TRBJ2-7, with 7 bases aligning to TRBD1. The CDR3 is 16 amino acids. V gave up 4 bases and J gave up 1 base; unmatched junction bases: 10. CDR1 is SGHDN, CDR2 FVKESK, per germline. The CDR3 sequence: CASSPYRGQRSYEQYF. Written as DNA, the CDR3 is TGTGCCAGCAGCCCCTACCGGGGACAGCGTTCCTACGAGCAGTACTTC.

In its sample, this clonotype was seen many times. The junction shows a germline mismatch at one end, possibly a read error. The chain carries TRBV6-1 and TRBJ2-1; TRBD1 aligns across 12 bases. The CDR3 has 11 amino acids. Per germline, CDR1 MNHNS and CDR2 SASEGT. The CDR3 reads CASSARDRGLF. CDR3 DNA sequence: TGTGCCAGCAGTGCCCGGGACAGGGGGCTCTTC.

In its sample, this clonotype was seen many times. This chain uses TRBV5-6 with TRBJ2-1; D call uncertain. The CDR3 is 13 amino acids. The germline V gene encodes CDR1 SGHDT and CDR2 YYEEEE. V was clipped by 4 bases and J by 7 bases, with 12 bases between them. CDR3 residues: CASSLVRGNEQFF. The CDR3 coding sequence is TGTGCCAGCAGCCTGGTTCGTGGGAATGAGCAGTTCTTC.

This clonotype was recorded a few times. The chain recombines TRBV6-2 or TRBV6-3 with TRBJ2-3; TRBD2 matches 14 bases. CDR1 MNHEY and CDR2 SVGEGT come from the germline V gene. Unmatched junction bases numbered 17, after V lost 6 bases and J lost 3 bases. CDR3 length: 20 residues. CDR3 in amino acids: CASSQGYRLAGGVWTDTQYF. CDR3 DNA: TGTGCCAGCAGCCAGGGTTATCGACTAGCGGGAGGGGTTTGGACAGATACGCAGTATTTT.

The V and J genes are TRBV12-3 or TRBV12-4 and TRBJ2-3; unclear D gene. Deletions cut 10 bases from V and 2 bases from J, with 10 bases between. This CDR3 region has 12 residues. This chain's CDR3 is CATSWVTDTQYF. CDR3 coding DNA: TGTGCCACCTCGTGGGTCACAGATACGCAGTATTTT.

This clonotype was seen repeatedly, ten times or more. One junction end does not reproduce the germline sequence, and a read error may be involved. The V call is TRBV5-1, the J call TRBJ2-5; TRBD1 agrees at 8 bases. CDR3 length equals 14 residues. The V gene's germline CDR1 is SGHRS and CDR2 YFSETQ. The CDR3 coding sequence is TGTGCCAGCAGTTTGGGGACAGGAAGGGAGACCCAGTACTTC. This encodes CASSLGTGRETQYF.

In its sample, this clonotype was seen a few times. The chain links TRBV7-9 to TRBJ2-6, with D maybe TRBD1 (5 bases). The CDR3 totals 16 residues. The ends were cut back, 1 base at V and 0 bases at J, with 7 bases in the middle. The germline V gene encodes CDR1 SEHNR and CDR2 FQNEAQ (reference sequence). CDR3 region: CASSLDRSSGANVLTF. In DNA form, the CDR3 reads TGTGCCAGCAGCTTAGACAGGTCCTCTGGGGCCAACGTCCTGACTTTC.

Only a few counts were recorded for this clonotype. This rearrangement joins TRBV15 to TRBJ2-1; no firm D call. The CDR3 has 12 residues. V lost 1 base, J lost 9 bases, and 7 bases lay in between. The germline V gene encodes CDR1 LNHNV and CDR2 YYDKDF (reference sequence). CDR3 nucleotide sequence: TGTGCCACCAGCAGAGGAGCTATTGAGCAGTTCTTC. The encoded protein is CATSRGAIEQFF.

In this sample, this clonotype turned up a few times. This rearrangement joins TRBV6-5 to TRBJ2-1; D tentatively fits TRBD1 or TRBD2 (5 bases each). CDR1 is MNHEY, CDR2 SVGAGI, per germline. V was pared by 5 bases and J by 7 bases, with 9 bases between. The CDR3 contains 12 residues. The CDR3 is CASSKGRNEQFF. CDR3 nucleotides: TGTGCCAGCAGTAAGGGACGGAATGAGCAGTTCTTC.

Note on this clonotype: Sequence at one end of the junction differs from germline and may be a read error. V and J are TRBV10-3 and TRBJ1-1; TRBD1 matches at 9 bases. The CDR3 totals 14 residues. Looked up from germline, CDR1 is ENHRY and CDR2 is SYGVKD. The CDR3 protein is CETSDRGLSGEAFF. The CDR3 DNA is TGCGAGACGTCGGACAGGGGTCTTTCGGGTGAAGCTTTCTTT.

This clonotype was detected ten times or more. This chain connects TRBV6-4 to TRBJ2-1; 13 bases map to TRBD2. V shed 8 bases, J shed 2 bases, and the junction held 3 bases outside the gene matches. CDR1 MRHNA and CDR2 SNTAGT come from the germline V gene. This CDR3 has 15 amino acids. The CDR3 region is CASSTSGRPYNEQFF. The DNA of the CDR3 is TGTGCCAGCTCGACTAGCGGGAGGCCCTACAATGAGCAGTTCTTC.

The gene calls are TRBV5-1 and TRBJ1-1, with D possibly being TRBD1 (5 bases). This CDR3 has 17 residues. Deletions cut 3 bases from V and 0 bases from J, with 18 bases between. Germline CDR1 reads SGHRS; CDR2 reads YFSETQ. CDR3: CASSWPGPHEVNTEAFF. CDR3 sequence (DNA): TGCGCCAGCAGCTGGCCGGGACCGCACGAAGTGAACACTGAAGCTTTCTTT.

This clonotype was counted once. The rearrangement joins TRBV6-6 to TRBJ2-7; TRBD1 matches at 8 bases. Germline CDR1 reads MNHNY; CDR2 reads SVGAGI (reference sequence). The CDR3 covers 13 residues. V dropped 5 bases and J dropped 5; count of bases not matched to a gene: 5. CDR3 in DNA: TGTGCCAGCAGTAGACAGGGGTTAGACGAGCAGTACTTC. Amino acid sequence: CASSRQGLDEQYF.

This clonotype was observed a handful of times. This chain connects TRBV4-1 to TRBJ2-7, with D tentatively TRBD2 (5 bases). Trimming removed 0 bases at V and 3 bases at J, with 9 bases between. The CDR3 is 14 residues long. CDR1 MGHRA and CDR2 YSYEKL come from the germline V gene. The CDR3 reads CASSQDDGDYEQYF. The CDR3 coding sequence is TGCGCCAGCAGCCAAGATGACGGGGACTACGAGCAGTACTTC.

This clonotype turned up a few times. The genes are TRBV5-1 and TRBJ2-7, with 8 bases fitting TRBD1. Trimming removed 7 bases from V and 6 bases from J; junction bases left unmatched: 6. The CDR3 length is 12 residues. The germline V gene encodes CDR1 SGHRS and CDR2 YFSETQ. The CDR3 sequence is CASATGAREQYF. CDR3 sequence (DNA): TGCGCCAGCGCGACAGGGGCGCGCGAGCAGTACTTC. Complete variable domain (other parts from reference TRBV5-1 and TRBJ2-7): KAGVTQTPRYLIKTRGQQVTLSCSPISGHRSVSWYQQTPGQGLQFLFEYFSETQRNKGNFPGRFSGRQFSNSRSEMNVSTLELGDSALYLCASATGAREQYFGPGTRLTVT.

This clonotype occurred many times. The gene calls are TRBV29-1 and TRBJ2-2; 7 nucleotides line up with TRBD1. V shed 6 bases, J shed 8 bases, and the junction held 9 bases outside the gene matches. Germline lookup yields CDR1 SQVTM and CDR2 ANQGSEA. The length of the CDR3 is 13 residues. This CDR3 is CSVAGTVPGELFF. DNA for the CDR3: TGCAGCGTCGCAGGGACAGTCCCTGGGGAGCTGTTTTTT.

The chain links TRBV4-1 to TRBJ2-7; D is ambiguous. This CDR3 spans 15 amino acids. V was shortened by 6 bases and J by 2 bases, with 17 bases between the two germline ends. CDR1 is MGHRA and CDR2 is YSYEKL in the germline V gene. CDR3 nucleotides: TGCGCCAGCAGTAAATACGGGTCCACCCCCTACGAGCAGTACTTC. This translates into CASSKYGSTPYEQYF.

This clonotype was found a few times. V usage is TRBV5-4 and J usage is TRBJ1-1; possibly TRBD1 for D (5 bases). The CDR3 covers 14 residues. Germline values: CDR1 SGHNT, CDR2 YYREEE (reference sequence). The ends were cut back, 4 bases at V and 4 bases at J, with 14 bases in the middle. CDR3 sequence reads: CASSPGMGGTEAFF. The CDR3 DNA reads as TGTGCCAGCAGCCCGGGAATGGGGGGCACTGAAGCTTTCTTT.

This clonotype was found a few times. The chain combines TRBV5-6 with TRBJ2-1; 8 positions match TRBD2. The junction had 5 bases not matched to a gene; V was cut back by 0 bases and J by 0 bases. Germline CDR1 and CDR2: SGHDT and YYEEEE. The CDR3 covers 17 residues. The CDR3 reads CASSLERLASSYNEQFF. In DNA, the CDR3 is TGTGCCAGCAGCTTGGAACGACTAGCGAGCTCCTACAATGAGCAGTTCTTC.

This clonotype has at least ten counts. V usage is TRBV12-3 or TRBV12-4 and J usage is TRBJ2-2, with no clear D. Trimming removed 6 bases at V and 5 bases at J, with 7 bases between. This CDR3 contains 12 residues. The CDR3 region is CASSKTTGELFF. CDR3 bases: TGTGCCAGCAGCAAGACTACCGGGGAGCTGTTTTTT.

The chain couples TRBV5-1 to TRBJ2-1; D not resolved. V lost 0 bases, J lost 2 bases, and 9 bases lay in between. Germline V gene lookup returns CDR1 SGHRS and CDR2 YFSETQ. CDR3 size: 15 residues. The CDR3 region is CASSLALRAYNEQFF. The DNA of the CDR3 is TGCGCCAGCAGCTTGGCTCTGCGCGCCTACAATGAGCAGTTCTTC.

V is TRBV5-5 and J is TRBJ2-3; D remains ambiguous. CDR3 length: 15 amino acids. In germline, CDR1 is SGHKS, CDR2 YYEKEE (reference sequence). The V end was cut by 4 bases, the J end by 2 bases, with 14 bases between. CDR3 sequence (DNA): TGTGCCAGCAGCCGTACGACGCTAGTCACAGATACGCAGTATTTT. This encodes CASSRTTLVTDTQYF.

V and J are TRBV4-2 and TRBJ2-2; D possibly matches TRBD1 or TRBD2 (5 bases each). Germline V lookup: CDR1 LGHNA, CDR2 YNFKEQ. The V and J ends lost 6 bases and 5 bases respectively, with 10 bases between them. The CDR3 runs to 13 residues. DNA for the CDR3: TGTGCCAGCAGGGGACGAGAAACCGGGGAGCTGTTTTTT. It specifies CASRGRETGELFF.